The clone carrying this T cell receptor (beta chain) appeared once. As originally analysed: Estimated nucleated cell counts came from reference gene primer amplification. Profiling relied on immunoSEQ multiplex PCR, and the TCRdb table lists in-frame clones only, not all of them. For V, J and clone size, that table is used; D and trimming come from the DNA. This table has some 400,000 clones, 75% to 90% appearing once. This entry is derived from a study of blood T cell repertoires in COVID-19. About the research overall: From T cells, B-cell-depleted T cells, or PBMCs came the material, which was cDNA or gDNA.

The sequencing input was PBMCs or T cells enriched from blood (not recorded which). The clonotype originates from a man between 25 and 39 years old who had recovered from COVID-19.

CDR3 residues: CASSAAVANSPLHF. The CDR3, as DNA: TGTGCCAGCAGTGCTGCAGTAGCGAATTCACCCCTCCACTTT. This chain joins TRBV5-4 and TRBJ1-6; D gene uncertain. The CDR3 extends over 14 amino acids. In germline, CDR1 is SGHNT, CDR2 YYREEE (reference sequence). V lost 5 bases, J lost 7 bases, and 13 bases lay in between.